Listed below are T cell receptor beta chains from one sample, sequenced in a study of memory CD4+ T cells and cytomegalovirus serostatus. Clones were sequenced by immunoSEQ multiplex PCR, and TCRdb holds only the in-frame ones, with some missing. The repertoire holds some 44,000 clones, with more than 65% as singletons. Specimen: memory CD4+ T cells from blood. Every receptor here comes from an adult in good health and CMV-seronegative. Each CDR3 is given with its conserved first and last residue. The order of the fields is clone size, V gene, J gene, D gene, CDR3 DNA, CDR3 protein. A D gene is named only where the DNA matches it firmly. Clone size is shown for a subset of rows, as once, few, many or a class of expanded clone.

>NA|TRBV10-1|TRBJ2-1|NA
TGCGCCAGCAGTGAGTCGTTCCAGGTCTCCTACAATGAGCAGTTCTTC
CASSESFQVSYNEQFF
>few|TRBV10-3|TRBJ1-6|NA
TGTGCCATCAGTGGTGAGGAGTTAAATTCACCCCTCCACTTT
CAISGEELNSPLHF
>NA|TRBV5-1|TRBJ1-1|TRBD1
TGCGCCAGCTCCCCGGGACAGGGGTCAATGAACACTGAAGCTTTCTTT
CASSPGQGSMNTEAFF
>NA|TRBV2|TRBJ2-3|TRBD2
TGTGCCAGCAACCGGGGGGCAGATACGCAGTATTTT
CASNRGADTQYF
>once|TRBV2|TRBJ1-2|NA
TGTGCCAGCAGTGCGGCAGAAGGCTATGGCTACACCTTC
CASSAAEGYGYTF
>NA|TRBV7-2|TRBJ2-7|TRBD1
TGTGCCAGCAGCCAACAGGGGGGACCCTCCTACGAGCAGTACTTC
CASSQQGGPSYEQYF
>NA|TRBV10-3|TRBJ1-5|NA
TGTGCCATCAGTGAGGGCAGCAATCAGCCCCAGCATTTT
CAISEGSNQPQHF
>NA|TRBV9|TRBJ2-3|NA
TGTGCCAGCAGCGCCGGGACAAGGTTGTCAGATACGCAGTATTTT
CASSAGTRLSDTQYF
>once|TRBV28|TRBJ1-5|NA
TGTGCCAGCAGTTTATTGCTTGGGGGTTATAGCAATCAGCCCCAGCATTTT
CASSLLLGGYSNQPQHF
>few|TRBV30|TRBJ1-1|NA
TGTGCCTGGAGTTTAAGGGCAGGAAACACTGAAGCTTTCTTT
CAWSLRAGNTEAFF
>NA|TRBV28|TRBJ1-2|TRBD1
TGTGCCAGCGTACCGGGAGACAGGGGCCTCTATGGCTACACCTTC
CASVPGDRGLYGYTF
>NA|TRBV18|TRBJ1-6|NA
TGTGCCAGCTCACCCCGGGTTCAAGTTAATTCACCCCTCCACTTT
CASSPRVQVNSPLHF
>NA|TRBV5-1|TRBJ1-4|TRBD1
TGCGCCAGCAGCGCGGGGACAGGGGATGAAAAACTGTTTTTT
CASSAGTGDEKLFF
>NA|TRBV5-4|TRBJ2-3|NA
TGTGCCAGCAGCACGCGGCAGAGGGCTCGGGATACGCAGTATTTT
CASSTRQRARDTQYF
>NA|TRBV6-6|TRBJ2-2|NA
TGTGCCAGCAGTCAACCCGTCGCGGGGTCCGGGGAGCTGTTTTTT
CASSQPVAGSGELFF
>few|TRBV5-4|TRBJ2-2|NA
TGTGCCAGCAGCTTGGGTCAGCACACCGGGGAGCTGTTTTTT
CASSLGQHTGELFF
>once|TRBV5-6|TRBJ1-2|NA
TGTGCCAGCAGCTTGGAAGATAACTATGGCTACACCTTC
CASSLEDNYGYTF
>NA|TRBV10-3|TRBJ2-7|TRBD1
TGTGCCATCAGTGAGTCGACAGGGGGCGGCGAGCAGTACTTC
CAISESTGGGEQYF
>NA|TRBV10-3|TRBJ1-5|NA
TGTGCCATCAGTGAAATGGGGTATGGGCAGCCCCAGCATTTT
CAISEMGYGQPQHF
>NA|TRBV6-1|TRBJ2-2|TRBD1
TGTGCCAGCAGGGACAGGGGGCGAGGCACCGGGGAGCTGTTTTTT
CASRDRGRGTGELFF
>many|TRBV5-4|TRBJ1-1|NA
TGTGCCAGCAGCCTGTCTGGGGATTACACTGAAGCTTTCTTT
CASSLSGDYTEAFF
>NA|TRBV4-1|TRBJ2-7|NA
TGCGCCAGCAGCCAGGGGGGAAATTGGGACAGACAATACGAGCAGTACTTC
CASSQGGNWDRQYEQYF
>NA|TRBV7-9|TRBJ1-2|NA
TGTGCCAGCAGCTTAGACTGGACCCGCCCCAACTATGGCTACACCTTC
CASSLDWTRPNYGYTF
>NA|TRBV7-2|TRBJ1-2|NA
TGTGCCAGCAGCCCAGGGGATCATGGCTACACCTTC
CASSPGDHGYTF
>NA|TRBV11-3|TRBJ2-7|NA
TGTGCCAGCAGCAGGGCAGGCTCCTACGAGCAGTACTTC
CASSRAGSYEQYF
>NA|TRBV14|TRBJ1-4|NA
TGTGCCAGCAGCCGTCGATACAATGAAAAACTGTTTTTT
CASSRRYNEKLFF
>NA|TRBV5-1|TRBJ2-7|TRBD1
TGCGCCAGCAGCCACCGGGACAGGGACTCCTACGAGCAGTACTTC
CASSHRDRDSYEQYF
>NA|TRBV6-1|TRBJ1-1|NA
TGTGCCAGCAGACTCCGGGGGGCTAATGAAGCTTTCTTT
CASRLRGANEAFF
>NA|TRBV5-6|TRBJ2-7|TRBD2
TGTGCCAGCAGTACTAGCGGGGGCCGCTACGAGCAGTACTTC
CASSTSGGRYEQYF
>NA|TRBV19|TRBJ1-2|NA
TGTGCCAGTAGCACCTGGGCAGGGGTGAGAGGCTACACCTTC
CASSTWAGVRGYTF
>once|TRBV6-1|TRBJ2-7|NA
TGTGCCAGCAGTGAAGATTTGTCCTACGAGCAGTACTTC
CASSEDLSYEQYF
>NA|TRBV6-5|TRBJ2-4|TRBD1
TGTGCCAGCAGAGCTAGAAGGACAGGGGACATTCAGTACTTC
CASRARRTGDIQYF
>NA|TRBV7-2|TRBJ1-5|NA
TGTGCCAGCAGCTTATGGGGGACGGCGAATCAGCCCCAGCATTTT
CASSLWGTANQPQHF
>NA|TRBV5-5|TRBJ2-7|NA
TGTGCCAGCAGCTTGTCATATATCGGATACGAGCAGTACTTC
CASSLSYIGYEQYF
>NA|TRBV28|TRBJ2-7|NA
TGTGCCAGCAGCTTCGACCCCCGGGGGGCTAAGTACGAGCAGTACTTC
CASSFDPRGAKYEQYF
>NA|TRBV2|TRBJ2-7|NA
TGTGCCAGCAGTGTTGCGGGGTCCTACGAGCAGTACTTC
CASSVAGSYEQYF
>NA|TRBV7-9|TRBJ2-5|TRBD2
TGTGCCAGCAGCCCTAAACTAGCGGCTCAAGAGACCCAGTACTTC
CASSPKLAAQETQYF
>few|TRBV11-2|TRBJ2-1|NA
TGTGCCAGCAGCTCCAAGACAGAAATAGAGCAGTTCTTC
CASSSKTEIEQFF
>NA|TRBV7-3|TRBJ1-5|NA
TGTGCCAGCAGCCAACAACCCGGCCAGCCCCAGCATTTT
CASSQQPGQPQHF
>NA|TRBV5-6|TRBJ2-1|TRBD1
TGTGCCAGCAGCTTGATCGACAGGGCCGTTGAGCAGTTCTTC
CASSLIDRAVEQFF
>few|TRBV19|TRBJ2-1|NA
TGTGCCAGTAAGTTCGGGGAGGAGCAGTTCTTC
CASKFGEEQFF
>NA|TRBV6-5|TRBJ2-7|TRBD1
TGTGCCAGCATGACAGGGGGCGTAGGCTACGAGCAGTACTTC
CASMTGGVGYEQYF
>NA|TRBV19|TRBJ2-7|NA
TGTGCCAGTAGTATGGACAGACTTTCAGGCACCTACGAGCAGTACTTC
CASSMDRLSGTYEQYF
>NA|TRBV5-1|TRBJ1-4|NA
TGCGCCAGCAGCTTGCTCGGGGGCGCGGGTGAAAAACTGTTTTTT
CASSLLGGAGEKLFF
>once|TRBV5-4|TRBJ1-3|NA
TGTGCCAGCAGCTTGGACGCAGGTGGCTCTGGAAACACCATATATTTT
CASSLDAGGSGNTIYF
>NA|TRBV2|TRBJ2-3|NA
TGTGCCATCACGGAGCAGGGGACCACAGATACGCAGTATTTT
CAITEQGTTDTQYF
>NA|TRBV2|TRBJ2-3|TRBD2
TGTGCCAGCTTTTCTAGCGGGTGGTCTTCGCCCCCAGATACGCAGTATTTT
CASFSSGWSSPPDTQYF
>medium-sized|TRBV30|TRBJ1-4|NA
TGTGCCTGGATCGGAGACACAACTAATGAAAAACTGTTTTTT
CAWIGDTTNEKLFF
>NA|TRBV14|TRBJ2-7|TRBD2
TGTGCCAGCAGCCTTGCAGTCGACATGGGGTTTGAGGGAGGGACCTACGAGCAGTACTTC
CASSLAVDMGFEGGTYEQYF
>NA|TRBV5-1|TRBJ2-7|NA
TGCGCCAGCAGCTTGGGCGGGGGCTTTTTTAACGAGCAGTACTTC
CASSLGGGFFNEQYF
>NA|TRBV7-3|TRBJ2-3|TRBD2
TGTGCCAGCAGCTTAAGCGGGGGGGCTGGCGATACGCAGTATTTT
CASSLSGGAGDTQYF